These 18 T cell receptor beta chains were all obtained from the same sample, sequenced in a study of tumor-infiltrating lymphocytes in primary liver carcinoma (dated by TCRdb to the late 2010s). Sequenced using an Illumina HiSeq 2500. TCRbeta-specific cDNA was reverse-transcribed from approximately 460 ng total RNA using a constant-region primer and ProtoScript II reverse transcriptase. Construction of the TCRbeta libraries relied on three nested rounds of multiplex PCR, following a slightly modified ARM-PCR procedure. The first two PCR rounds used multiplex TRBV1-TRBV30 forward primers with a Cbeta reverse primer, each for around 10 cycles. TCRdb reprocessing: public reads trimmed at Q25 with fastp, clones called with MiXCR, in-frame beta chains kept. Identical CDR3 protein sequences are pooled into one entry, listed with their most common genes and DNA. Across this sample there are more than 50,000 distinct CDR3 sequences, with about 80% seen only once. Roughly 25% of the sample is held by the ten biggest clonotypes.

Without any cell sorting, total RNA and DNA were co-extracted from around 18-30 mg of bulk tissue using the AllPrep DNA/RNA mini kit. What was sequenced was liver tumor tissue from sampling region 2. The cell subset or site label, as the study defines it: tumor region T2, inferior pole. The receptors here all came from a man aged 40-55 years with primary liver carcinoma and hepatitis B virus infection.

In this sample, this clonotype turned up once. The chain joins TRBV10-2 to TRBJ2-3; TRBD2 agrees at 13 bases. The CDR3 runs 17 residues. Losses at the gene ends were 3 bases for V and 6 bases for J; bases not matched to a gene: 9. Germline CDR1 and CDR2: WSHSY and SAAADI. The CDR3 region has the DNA TGCGCCAGCAGTGAATGGACTAGCGGGGGAGAGGCGGATACGCAGTATTTT. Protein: CASSEWTSGGEADTQYF.

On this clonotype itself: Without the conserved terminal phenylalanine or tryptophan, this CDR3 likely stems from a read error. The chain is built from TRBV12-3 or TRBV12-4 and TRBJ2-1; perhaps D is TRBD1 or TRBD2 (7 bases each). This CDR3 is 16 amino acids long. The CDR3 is CASSSRLAGGHNGQFS. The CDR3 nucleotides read TGTGCCAGCAGTTCCCGACTAGCAGGGGGGCATAATGGGCAGTTCTCC.

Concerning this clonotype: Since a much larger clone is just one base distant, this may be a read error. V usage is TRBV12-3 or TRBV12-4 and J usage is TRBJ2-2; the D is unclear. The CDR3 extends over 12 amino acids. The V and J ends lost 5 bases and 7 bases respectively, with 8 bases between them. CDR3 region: CASSRRLGELFF. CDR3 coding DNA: TGTGCCAGCAGTCGTAGGCTCGGGGAGCTGTTTTTT.

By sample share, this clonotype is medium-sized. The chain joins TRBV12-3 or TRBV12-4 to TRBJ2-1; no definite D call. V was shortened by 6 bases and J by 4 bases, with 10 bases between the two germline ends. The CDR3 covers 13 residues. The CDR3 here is CASRPQGYNEQFF. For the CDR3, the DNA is TGTGCCAGCAGACCCCAAGGGTACAATGAGCAGTTCTTC.

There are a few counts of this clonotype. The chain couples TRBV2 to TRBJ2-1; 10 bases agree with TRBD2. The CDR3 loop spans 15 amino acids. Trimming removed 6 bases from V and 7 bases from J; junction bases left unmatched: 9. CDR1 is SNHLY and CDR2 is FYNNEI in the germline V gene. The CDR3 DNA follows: TGTGCCAGCAGGGCTACTAGCGGGATGGGGAATGAGCAGTTCTTC. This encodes CASRATSGMGNEQFF.

CDR3 sequence reads: CSVEDHGCGQFF. CDR3 bases: TGCAGCGTTGAAGATCACGGCTGTGGGCAGTTCTTC. This chain uses TRBV29-1 with TRBJ2-1; D gene uncertain. Trimming stripped 0 bases from V and 12 bases from J, with 12 bases between. The CDR3 is 12 residues long. Germline CDR1 reads SQVTM; CDR2 reads ANQGSEA.

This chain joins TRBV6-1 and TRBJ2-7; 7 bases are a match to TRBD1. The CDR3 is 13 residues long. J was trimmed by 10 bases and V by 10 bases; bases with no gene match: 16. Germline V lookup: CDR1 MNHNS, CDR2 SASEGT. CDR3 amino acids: CATRDSFSSDQYF. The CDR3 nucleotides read TGTGCCACCCGGGACAGTTTCTCGTCCGACCAGTACTTC.

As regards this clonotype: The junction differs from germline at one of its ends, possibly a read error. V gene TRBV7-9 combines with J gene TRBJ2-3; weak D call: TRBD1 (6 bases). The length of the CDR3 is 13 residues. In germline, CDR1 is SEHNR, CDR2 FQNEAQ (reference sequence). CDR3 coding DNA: TGTGTCAGCAGCGGCCGGGGCAGGGGAAGTCTGTATTTT. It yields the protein CVSSGRGRGSLYF. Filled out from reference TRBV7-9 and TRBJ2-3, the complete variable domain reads DTGVSQNPRHKITKRGQNVTFRCDPISEHNRLYWYRQTLGQGPEFLTYFQNEAQLEKSRLLSDRFSAERPKGSFSTLEIQRTEQGDSAMYLCVSSGRGRGSLYFGPGTRLTVL.

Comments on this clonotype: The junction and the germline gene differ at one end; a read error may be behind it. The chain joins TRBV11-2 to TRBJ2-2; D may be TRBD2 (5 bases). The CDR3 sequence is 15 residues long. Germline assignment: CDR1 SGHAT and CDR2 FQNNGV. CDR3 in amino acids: CASSSLPGNTEELFF. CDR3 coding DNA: TGTGCCAGTAGCTCTTTGCCCGGGAACACCGAGGAGCTGTTTTTT.

CDR3 loop: CSVDLPNGSLGTNTQYF. The CDR3 coding sequence is TGCAGCGTTGATTTGCCTAACGGGAGTTTAGGGACAAATACGCAGTATTTT. This rearrangement joins TRBV29-1 to TRBJ2-3, with D perhaps being TRBD1 or TRBD2 (6 bases each). Germline CDR1 and CDR2: SQVTM and ANQGSEA. Trimming took off 3 bases at V and 7 bases at J, with 26 bases between the two ends. The CDR3 covers 17 residues.

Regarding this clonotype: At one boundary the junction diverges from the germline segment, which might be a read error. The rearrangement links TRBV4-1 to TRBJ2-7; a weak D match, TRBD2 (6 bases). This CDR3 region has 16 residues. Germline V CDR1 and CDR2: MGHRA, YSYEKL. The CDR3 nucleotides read TGCGCCAGCAGCCAAGATTTTAGCGGAGGCTCCTACGAGGAGTACTTT. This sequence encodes CASSQDFSGGSYEEYF.

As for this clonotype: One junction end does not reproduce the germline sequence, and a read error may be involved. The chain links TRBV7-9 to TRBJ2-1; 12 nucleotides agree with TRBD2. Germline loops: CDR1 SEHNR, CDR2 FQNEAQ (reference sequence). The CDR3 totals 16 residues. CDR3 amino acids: CASSLWGLAGYNEQLF. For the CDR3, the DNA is TGTGCTAGCAGCTTATGGGGACTAGCGGGTTACAATGAGCAGTTGTTC.

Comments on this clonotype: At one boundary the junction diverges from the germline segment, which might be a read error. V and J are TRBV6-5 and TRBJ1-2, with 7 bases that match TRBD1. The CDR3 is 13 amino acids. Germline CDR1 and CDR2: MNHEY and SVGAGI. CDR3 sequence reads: CAGREDRVHGYTF. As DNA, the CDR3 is TGTGCCGGCAGAGAAGACAGGGTGCACGGCTACACCTTC.

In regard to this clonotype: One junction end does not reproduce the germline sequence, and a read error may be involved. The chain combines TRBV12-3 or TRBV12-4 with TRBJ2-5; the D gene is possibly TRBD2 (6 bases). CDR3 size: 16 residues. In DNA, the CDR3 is TGTACCAGCATGGGATCGGTAGCGGCCCCCAAAGTGACCCAGTACTTC. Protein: CTSMGSVAAPKVTQYF.

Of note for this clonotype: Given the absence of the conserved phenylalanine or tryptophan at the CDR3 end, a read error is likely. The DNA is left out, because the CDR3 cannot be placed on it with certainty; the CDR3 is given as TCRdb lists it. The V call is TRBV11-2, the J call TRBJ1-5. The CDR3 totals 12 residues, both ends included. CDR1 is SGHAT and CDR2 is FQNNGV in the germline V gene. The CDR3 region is CASSSPLQPQHS.

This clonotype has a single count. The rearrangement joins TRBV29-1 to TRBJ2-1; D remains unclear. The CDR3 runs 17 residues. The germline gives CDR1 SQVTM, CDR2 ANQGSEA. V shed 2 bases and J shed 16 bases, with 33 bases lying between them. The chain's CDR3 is CSVESSVNSYWYNERFF. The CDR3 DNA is TGCAGCGTTGAATCCAGCGTGAACTCCTATTGGTACAATGAGCGATTCTTC.

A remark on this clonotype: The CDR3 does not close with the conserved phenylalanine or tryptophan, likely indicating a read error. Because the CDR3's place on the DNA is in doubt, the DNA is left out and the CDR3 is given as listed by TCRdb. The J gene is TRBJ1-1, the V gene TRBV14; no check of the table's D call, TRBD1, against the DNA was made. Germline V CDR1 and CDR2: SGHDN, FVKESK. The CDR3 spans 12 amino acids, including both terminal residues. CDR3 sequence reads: CARSQDRAETFL.

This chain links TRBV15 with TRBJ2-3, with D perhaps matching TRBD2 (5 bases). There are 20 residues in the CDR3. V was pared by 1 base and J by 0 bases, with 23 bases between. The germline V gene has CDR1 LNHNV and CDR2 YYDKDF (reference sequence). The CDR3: CATSRAPTSGLSSSTDTQYF. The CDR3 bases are TGTGCCACCAGCAGAGCCCCCACCTCTGGACTGTCCTCTAGCACAGATACGCAGTATTTT.